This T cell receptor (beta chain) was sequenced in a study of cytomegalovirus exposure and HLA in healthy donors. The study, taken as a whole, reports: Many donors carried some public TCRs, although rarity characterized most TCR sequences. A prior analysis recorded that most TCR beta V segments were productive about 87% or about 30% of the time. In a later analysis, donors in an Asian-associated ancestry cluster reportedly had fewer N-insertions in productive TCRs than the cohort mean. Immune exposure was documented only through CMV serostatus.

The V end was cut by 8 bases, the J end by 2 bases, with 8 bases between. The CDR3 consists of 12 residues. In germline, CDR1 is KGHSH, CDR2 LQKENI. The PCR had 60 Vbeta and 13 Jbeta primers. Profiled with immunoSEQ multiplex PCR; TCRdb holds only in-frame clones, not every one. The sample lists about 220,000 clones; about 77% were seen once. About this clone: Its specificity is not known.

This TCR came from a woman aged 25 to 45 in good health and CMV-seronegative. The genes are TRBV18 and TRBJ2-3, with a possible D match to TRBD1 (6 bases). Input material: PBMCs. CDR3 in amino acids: CASRDITDTQYF. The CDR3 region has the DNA TGTGCCAGCCGGGACATCACAGATACGCAGTATTTT.